This passage covers 20 T cell receptor beta chains from one sample sequenced in a study of blood T cell repertoires in COVID-19. Sequencing was performed with immunoSEQ multiplex PCR; in TCRdb, only in-frame clones are kept and a portion is missing. The data show some 160,000 clones, 70% to 90% seen once. Material for sequencing was peripheral blood. These receptors were obtained from a man between 60 and 75 years old with acute or convalescent COVID-19.

Here the CDR3 reads CASSLQSGVNTEAFF. The CDR3 region has the DNA TGTGCCAGCTCACTCCAGTCGGGGGTGAACACTGAAGCTTTCTTT. V gene TRBV18 combines with J gene TRBJ1-1, with D tentatively TRBD1 (5 bases). The V and J ends lost 4 bases and 0 bases respectively, with 12 bases between them. Germline V gene sequence: CDR1 KGHSH, CDR2 LQKENI. The CDR3 is made up of 15 amino acids.

The chain carries TRBV9 and TRBJ2-3; no definite D call. The germline V gene has CDR1 SGDLS and CDR2 YYNGEE. V lost 3 bases, J lost 2 bases, and 13 bases lay in between. The CDR3 length is 15 residues. CDR3: CASSETGSPTDTQYF. In DNA form, the CDR3 reads TGTGCCAGCAGCGAAACCGGTAGTCCCACAGATACGCAGTATTTT.

The chain carries TRBV6-5 and TRBJ1-2; D is possibly TRBD1 (5 bases). Deletions cut 7 bases from V and 2 bases from J, with 17 bases between. This CDR3 is built from 15 residues. Germline V CDR1 and CDR2: MNHEY, SVGAGI. In DNA, the CDR3 is TGTGCCAGCACCCGAGGCGAGGCAGGGAACTATGGCTACACCTTC. Protein sequence: CASTRGEAGNYGYTF.

V and J are TRBV24-1 and TRBJ1-5, with TRBD1 matching over 9 bases. The CDR3 is 14 residues long. Germline V gene data show CDR1 as KGHDR and CDR2 as SFDVKD. J was trimmed by 8 bases and V by 6 bases; bases with no gene match: 7. The CDR3 spells CATSRATGGEPQHF. The CDR3 nucleotides are TGTGCCACCAGTAGAGCGACAGGGGGGGAGCCCCAGCATTTT.

The chain combines TRBV21-1 with TRBJ2-7; the table's TRBD1 call for D was not verified on the DNA. TRBV21-1 is a recognized pseudogene. The CDR3 is 17 residues long. The CDR3 DNA reads as TGTGCCAGCAGCAAATTCCTGTTTCGGGACAGGGTGTACGAGCAGTACTTC. Amino acid sequence: CASSKFLFRDRVYEQYF.

The chain combines TRBV19 with TRBJ2-6; D possibly corresponds to TRBD1 (5 bases). Trimming removed 5 bases from V and 0 bases from J, with 14 bases in between. The germline gives CDR1 LNHDA, CDR2 SQIVND (reference sequence). The CDR3 covers 17 residues. CDR3 protein: CASSSTATHSGANVLTF. In nucleotides, the CDR3 is TGTGCCAGTAGTTCGACAGCCACCCACTCTGGGGCCAACGTCCTGACTTTC.

CDR3 loop: CASNPRPRLAGKHEQYF. The CDR3, as DNA: TGTGCCAGCAACCCCAGGCCCCGACTAGCGGGGAAACACGAGCAGTACTTC. This chain joins TRBV6-2 or TRBV6-3 and TRBJ2-7; 11 bases align to TRBD2. This CDR3 is 17 amino acids long. In germline, CDR1 is MNHEY, CDR2 SVGEGT. The trim removed 7 bases at V and 5 bases at J, leaving 16 bases unmatched.

This chain uses TRBV9 with TRBJ2-1; 8 nucleotides line up with TRBD2. Unmatched junction bases numbered 14, after V lost 1 base and J lost 2 bases. The CDR3 has 19 residues. Germline V gene data show CDR1 as SGDLS and CDR2 as YYNGEE. In nucleotides, the CDR3 is TGTGCCAGCAGCGTATTAGGACTCGGGGGGGTTGTCACCTACAATGAGCAGTTCTTC. It encodes CASSVLGLGGVVTYNEQFF.

The chain carries TRBV25-1 and TRBJ2-7, with 9 nucleotides matching TRBD1. Per germline, CDR1 MGHDK and CDR2 SYGVNS. This CDR3 has 13 residues. V shed 6 bases and J 2 bases; nucleotides not matched to a gene: 2. The DNA for the CDR3 is TGTGCCAGCAGGGGACAGGGAGCCTACGAGCAGTACTTC. Translated: CASRGQGAYEQYF.

V gene TRBV19 combines with J gene TRBJ1-5; D gene ambiguous. Trimming removed 7 bases at V and 7 bases at J, with 20 bases between. CDR1 is LNHDA and CDR2 is SQIVND in the germline V gene (reference sequence). This CDR3 is built from 15 residues. The CDR3: CASTLLSGGGQPQHF. In DNA, the CDR3 is TGTGCCAGTACTCTCCTTTCGGGAGGAGGACAGCCCCAGCATTTT.

V usage is TRBV29-1 and J usage is TRBJ1-2; D not resolved. V was clipped by 4 bases and J by 8 bases, with 14 bases between them. The CDR3 sequence is 12 residues long. CDR1 and CDR2 from the germline V gene are SQVTM and ANQGSEA. In nucleotides, the CDR3 is TGCAGCGTTGGTAGGGAGGTTGGGGGCTACACCTTC. Amino acid sequence: CSVGREVGGYTF.

This chain uses TRBV2 with TRBJ2-3; a possible D gene is TRBD1 (6 bases). This CDR3 comprises 15 residues. Germline V gene lookup returns CDR1 SNHLY and CDR2 FYNNEI. V lost 10 bases, J lost 0 bases, and 17 bases lay in between. The DNA for the CDR3 is TGTGCCACCAGGGGTGGAAGCGCAAGCACAGATACGCAGTATTTT. Its protein product is CATRGGSASTDTQYF. Based on the CDR3 plus reference TRBV2 and TRBJ2-3, the full variable domain is EPEVTQTPSHQVTQMGQEVILRCVPISNHLYFYWYRQILGQKVEFLVSFYNNEISEKSEIFDDQFSVERPDGSNFTLKIRSTKLEDSAMYFCATRGGSASTDTQYFGPGTRLTVL.

CDR3 in amino acids: CASSLQGQGGGYTF. CDR3 sequence (DNA): TGTGCCAGCAGCCTACAAGGACAGGGGGGTGGCTACACCTTC. The rearrangement links TRBV3-1 (or the pseudogene TRBV3-2) to TRBJ1-2; 10 positions match TRBD1. The CDR3 is 14 amino acids. J was trimmed by 7 bases and V by 4 bases; bases with no gene match: 6. The germline gives CDR1 LGHDT, CDR2 YNNKEL (reference sequence).

The chain couples TRBV27 to TRBJ2-5; D is unclear. Germline CDR1 reads MNHEY; CDR2 reads SMNVEV (reference sequence). Trimming pared 3 bases from V and 3 bases from J, leaving 8 bases between. The CDR3 has 13 residues. The CDR3 region is CASSFVDEETQYF. The CDR3 coding sequence is TGTGCCAGCAGTTTCGTAGATGAAGAGACCCAGTACTTC.

This clone was counted between two and nine times. The chain couples TRBV9 to TRBJ2-1; a weak D match, TRBD1 (5 bases). The ends were cut back, 0 bases at V and 9 bases at J, with 19 bases in the middle. The CDR3 totals 16 residues. CDR1 SGDLS and CDR2 YYNGEE come from the germline V gene. CDR3 DNA sequence: TGTGCCAGCAGCGTAGCTTCAGGGAATGGTATCAGTGAGCAGTTCTTC. Translation: CASSVASGNGISEQFF.

The V call is TRBV10-3, the J call TRBJ2-3; D is perhaps TRBD1 (8 bases). The CDR3 extends over 16 amino acids. Germline lookup yields CDR1 ENHRY and CDR2 SYGVKD. The germline V and J ends were trimmed by 4 bases and 6 bases, with 20 bases remaining between them. In nucleotides, the CDR3 is TGTGCCATCAGTGGAAACTTAGGACAGGGAGGGGATACGCAGTATTTT. Protein sequence: CAISGNLGQGGDTQYF.

This chain links TRBV5-1 with TRBJ1-2, with 7 bases that match TRBD1. CDR1 and CDR2 from the germline V gene are SGHRS and YFSETQ. With V trimmed by 0 bases and J by 1 base, 3 bases remained unmatched. The CDR3 is 15 amino acids. The CDR3 region has the DNA TGCGCCAGCAGCTTGGACAGGGGATATAACTATGGCTACACCTTC. Its protein is CASSLDRGYNYGYTF. Full variable domain (remainder filled in from reference TRBV5-1 and TRBJ1-2): KAGVTQTPRYLIKTRGQQVTLSCSPISGHRSVSWYQQTPGQGLQFLFEYFSETQRNKGNFPGRFSGRQFSNSRSEMNVSTLELGDSALYLCASSLDRGYNYGYTFGSGTRLTVV.

This clone was seen a few times. The chain employs TRBV18 and TRBJ2-2; a weak D match, TRBD1 (5 bases). The CDR3 spans 13 residues. V lost 0 bases and J lost 9, with 8 bases in between. The germline V gene has CDR1 KGHSH and CDR2 LQKENI. CDR3 nucleotides: TGTGCCAGCTCACCACCGAGACAGCGGGAGCTGTTTTTT. Translation gives CASSPPRQRELFF.

The J gene is TRBJ1-2, the V gene TRBV11-2; possible D gene TRBD1, 6 bases. Germline CDR1 is SGHAT and CDR2 is FQNNGV. CDR3 size: 14 residues. Trimming left V 2 bases short and J 8 bases short, with 15 bases between. DNA for the CDR3: TGTGCCAGCAGCTTATCGCCGGGGGGCAAGGGCTACACCTTC. Translation gives CASSLSPGGKGYTF.

The rearrangement joins TRBV5-1 to TRBJ2-5; a weak D match, TRBD1 (5 bases). The CDR3 has 15 amino acids. The germline CDR1 and CDR2 sequences are SGHRS and YFSETQ. V was cut by 6 bases and J by 2 bases, with 17 bases left in between. In nucleotides, the CDR3 is TGCGCCAGCACCCCATGGGGCACCAAACAAGAGACCCAGTACTTC. It encodes CASTPWGTKQETQYF.